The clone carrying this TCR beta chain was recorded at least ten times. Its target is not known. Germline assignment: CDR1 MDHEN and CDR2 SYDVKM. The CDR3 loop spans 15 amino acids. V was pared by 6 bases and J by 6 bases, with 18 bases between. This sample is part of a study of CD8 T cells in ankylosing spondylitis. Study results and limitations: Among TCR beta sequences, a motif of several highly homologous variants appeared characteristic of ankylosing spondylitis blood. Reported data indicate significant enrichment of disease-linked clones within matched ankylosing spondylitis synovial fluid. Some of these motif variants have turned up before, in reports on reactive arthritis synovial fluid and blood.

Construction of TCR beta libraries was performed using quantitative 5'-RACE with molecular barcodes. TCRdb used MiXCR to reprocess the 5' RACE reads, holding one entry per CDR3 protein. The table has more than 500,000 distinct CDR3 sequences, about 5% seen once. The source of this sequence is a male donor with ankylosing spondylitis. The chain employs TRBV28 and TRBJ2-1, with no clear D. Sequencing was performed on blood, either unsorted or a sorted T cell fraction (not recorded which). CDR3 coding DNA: TGTGCCAGCAGATCCCACAGTTTACCATTCAATGAGCAGTTCTTC. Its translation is CASRSHSLPFNEQFF.